The source of this TCR beta chain is a study of cytomegalovirus exposure and HLA in healthy donors. Background on the study: Early release data held around 82 million unique TCRs from HLA-typed donors.

With 60 Vbeta and 13 Jbeta primers, the PCR was carried out. Under the authors' procedure: An analysis that came later counted some 81 million unique TCR beta chains, roughly 11 million shared. Sequenced by immunoSEQ multiplex PCR; TCRdb stores in-frame clones only, minus some. D and trimming come from the DNA, and the V and J calls and clone size come from that table. The sample lists 100,000 to 150,000 clones; 75% to 85% were seen once. The study, taken as a whole, reports: Cytomegalovirus-associated status was assigned to fewer than 200 TCR beta chains.

Comment on this clone: Antigen: not known.

Sequencing used PBMCs. The receptor's source is a woman aged 50 to 60 in good health and CMV-seropositive.

CDR3 amino acids: CASSFGGRGNNEQFF. The CDR3 DNA follows: TGCGCCAGCAGCTTCGGGGGGCGGGGGAACAATGAGCAGTTCTTC. This chain links TRBV5-1 with TRBJ2-1, with D possibly being TRBD2 (7 bases). The CDR3 is 15 residues long. Between the trimmed V and J ends, which lost 2 bases and 5 bases, there was a span of 14 bases. The V gene's germline CDR1 is SGHRS and CDR2 YFSETQ.